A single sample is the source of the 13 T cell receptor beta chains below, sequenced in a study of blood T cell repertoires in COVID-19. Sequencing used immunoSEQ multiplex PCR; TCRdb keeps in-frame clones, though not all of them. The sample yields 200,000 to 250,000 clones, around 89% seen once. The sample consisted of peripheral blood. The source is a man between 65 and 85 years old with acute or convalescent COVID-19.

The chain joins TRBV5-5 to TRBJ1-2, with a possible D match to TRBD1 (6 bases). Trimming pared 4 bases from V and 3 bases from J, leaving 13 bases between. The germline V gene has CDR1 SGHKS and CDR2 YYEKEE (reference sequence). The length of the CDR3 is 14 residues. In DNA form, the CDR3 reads TGTGCCAGCAGCCGACAGGTAAACGACTATGGCTACACCTTC. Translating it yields CASSRQVNDYGYTF.

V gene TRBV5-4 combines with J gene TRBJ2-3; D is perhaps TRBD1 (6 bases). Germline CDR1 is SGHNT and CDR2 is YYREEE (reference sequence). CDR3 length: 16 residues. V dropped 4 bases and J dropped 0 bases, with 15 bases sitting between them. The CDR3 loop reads CASSPGPDRSTDTQYF. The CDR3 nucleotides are TGTGCCAGCAGCCCCGGCCCTGACAGGAGCACAGATACGCAGTATTTT.

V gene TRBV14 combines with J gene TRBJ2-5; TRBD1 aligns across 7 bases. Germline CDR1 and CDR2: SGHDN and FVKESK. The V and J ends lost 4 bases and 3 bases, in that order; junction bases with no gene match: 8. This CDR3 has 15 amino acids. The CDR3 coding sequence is TGTGCCAGCAGCCCCGGGGACAGACGAAAAGAGACCCAGTACTTC. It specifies CASSPGDRRKETQYF.

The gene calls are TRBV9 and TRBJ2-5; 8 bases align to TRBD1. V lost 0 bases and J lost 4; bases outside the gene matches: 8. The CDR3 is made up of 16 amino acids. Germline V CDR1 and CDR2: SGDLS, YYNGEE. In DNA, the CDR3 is TGTGCCAGCAGCGTAGTATCGGCAGGGGGCCGAGAGACCCAGTACTTC. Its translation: CASSVVSAGGRETQYF.

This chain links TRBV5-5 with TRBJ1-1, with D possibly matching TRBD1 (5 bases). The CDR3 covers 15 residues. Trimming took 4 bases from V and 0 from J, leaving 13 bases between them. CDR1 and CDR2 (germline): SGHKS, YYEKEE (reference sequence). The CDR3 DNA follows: TGTGCCAGCAGCCCGGGACTGCTCATGAACACTGAAGCTTTCTTT. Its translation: CASSPGLLMNTEAFF.

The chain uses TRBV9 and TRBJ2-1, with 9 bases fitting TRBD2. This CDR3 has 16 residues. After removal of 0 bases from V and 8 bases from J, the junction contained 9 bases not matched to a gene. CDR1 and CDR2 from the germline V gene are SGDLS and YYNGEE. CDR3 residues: CASSVGASGVAYEQFF. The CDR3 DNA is TGTGCCAGCAGCGTAGGAGCTAGCGGGGTCGCGTATGAGCAGTTCTTC.

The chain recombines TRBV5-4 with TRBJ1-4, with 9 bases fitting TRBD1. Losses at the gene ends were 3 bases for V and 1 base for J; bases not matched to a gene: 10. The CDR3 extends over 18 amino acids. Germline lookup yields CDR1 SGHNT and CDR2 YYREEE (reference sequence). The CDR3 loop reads CASSSRWTGDGTNEKLFF. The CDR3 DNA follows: TGTGCCAGCAGCTCGAGATGGACAGGGGACGGAACTAATGAAAAACTGTTTTTT.

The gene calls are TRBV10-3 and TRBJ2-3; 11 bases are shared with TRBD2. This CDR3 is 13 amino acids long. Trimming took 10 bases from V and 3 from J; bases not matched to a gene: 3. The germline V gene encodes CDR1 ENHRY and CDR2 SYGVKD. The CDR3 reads CATLAGETDTQYF. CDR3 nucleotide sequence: TGTGCCACACTAGCGGGAGAAACAGATACGCAGTATTTT.

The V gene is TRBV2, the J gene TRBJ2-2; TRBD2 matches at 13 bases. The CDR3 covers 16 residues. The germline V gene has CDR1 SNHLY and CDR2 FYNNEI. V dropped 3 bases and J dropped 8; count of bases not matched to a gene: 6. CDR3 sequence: CASSDQLAGGMGELFF. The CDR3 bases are TGTGCCAGCAGTGATCAACTAGCGGGAGGGATGGGGGAGCTGTTTTTT.

The CDR3 reads CASSPSRGSSYNEQFF. CDR3 coding DNA: TGTGCCAGCTCACCCTCGAGAGGTAGCTCCTACAATGAGCAGTTCTTC. The chain carries TRBV18 and TRBJ2-1; D remains ambiguous. The CDR3 runs 16 residues. V lost 3 bases to trimming and J lost 0 bases, with 12 bases between them. CDR1 is KGHSH, CDR2 LQKENI, per germline.

The CDR3 region has the DNA TGCGCCAGCAGCCCCTGGACTAGCGGGAGCCTCACCGGGGAGCTGTTTTTT. The encoded protein is CASSPWTSGSLTGELFF. The chain links TRBV4-1 to TRBJ2-2, with 13 bases lining up with TRBD2. J gave up 4 bases and V 4 bases, and 6 bases lay outside the gene matches. CDR3 length: 17 amino acids. Germline V gene lookup returns CDR1 MGHRA and CDR2 YSYEKL.

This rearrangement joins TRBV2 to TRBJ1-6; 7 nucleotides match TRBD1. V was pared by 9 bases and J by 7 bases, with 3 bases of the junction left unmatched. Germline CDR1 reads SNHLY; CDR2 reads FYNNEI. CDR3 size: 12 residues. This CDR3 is CARGTENSPLHF. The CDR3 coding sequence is TGTGCCAGAGGGACAGAAAATTCACCCCTCCACTTT.

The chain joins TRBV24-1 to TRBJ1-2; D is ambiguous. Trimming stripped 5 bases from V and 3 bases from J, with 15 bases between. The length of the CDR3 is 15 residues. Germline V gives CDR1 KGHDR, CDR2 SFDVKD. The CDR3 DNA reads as TGTGCCACCAGTGCTGCCGGTTCTCCCGACTATGGCTACACCTTC. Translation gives CATSAAGSPDYGYTF.